Here is one TCR beta chain with its context. Its target is not known. This sample stems from a study of beta chain features in type 1 diabetes. The CDR3 has 15 amino acids. CDR1 SGHVT and CDR2 SQSDAQ come from the germline V gene. V lost 5 bases and J 5 bases, leaving 16 bases between the germline ends. Study outcomes and limitations: All four CD4+ subsets of Type 1 diabetes patients contained TCRB CDR3s that were moderately but significantly shorter. Junctions at VDJ sites from type 1 diabetes patients had fewer insertions and more deletions.

Averaging roughly 120 mL, one heparinised blood draw came from each individual donor. Each of the CD4+ naive, central memory, regulatory and stem cell-like memory populations was sorted via CD45RO/CCR7/CD25/CD127/CD95/CD27. TCRB transcripts that were expressed got sequenced, as all of the isolated RNA had been reverse transcribed. Measured with immunoSEQ multiplex PCR; TCRdb has only the in-frame clones, and not every one. This sample carries hundreds of thousands of clones, around an eighth of them seen once, and the ten largest clones take less than 0.04%. This sequence joins TRBV7-4 and TRBJ1-5, with D unresolved. Sequenced input: naive CD4+ T cells from blood. The sequence came from a man aged 18 to 30 with type 1 diabetes. The CDR3 nucleotides read TGTGCCAGCAGCCCCCTGGGAGGGAGAGATCAGCCCCAGCATTTT. Its translation is CASSPLGGRDQPQHF.